This TCR beta chain was sequenced during a study of cytomegalovirus exposure and HLA in healthy donors. Study-level findings and limits: Sequences of the TCR beta chain were said to predict the HLA-A and HLA-B alleles of most subjects accurately.

The PCR ran on 60 Vbeta and 13 Jbeta primers. Here immunoSEQ multiplex PCR was the method, and the copy in TCRdb shows in-frame clones only, minus some. This sample has 90,000 or so clones; 82% occur once, and the top ten carry 3% to 3.5%. Germline V gives CDR1 MGHRA, CDR2 YSYEKL. This CDR3 is 16 amino acids long. The junction had 11 bases not matched to a gene; V was cut back by 3 bases and J by 6 bases. On this clone itself: Its antigen is undetermined.

The sequence came from a man aged 25-45 years in good health and CMV-seropositive. The rearrangement uses TRBV4-1 and TRBJ2-1; 7 positions match TRBD2. The sequenced sample consisted of PBMCs. The CDR3 reads CASSQNLAEDGNEQFF. CDR3 sequence (DNA): TGCGCCAGCAGCCAGAATCTAGCGGAGGACGGCAATGAGCAGTTCTTC.